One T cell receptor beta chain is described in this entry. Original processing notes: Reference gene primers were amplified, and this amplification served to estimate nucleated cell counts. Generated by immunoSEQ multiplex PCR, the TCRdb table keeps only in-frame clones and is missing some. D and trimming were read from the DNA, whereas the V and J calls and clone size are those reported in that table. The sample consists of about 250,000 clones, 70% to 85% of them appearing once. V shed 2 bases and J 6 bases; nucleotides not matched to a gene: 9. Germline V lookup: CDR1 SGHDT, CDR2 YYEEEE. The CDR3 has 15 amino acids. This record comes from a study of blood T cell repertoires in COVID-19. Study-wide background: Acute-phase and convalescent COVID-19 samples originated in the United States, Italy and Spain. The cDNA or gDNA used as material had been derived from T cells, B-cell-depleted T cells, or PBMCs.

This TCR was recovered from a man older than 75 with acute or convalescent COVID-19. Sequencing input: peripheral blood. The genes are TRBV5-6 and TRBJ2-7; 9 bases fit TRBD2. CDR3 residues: CASSFQTSGVPEQYF. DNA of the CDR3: TGTGCCAGCAGCTTTCAGACTAGCGGCGTCCCCGAGCAGTACTTC.